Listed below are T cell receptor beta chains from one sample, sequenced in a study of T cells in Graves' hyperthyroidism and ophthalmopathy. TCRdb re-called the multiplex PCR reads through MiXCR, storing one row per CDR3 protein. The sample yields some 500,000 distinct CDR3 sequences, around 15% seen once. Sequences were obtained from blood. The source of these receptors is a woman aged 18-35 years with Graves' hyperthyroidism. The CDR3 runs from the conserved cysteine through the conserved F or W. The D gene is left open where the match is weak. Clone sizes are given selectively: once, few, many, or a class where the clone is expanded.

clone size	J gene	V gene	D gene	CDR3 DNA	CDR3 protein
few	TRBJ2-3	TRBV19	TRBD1	TGTGCCAGTAGTAAAGGGGGGACAGGGGCGCATACGCAGTATTTT	CASSKGGTGAHTQYF
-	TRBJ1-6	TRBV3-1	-	TGTGCCAGCAGCCAAGATCGTTCGTGGGATTCACCCCTCCTCTTT	CASSQDRSWDSPLLF
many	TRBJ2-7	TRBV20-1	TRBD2	TGCAGTGCTATTCCCAGGGACTACTACGAGCAGTACTTC	CSAIPRDYYEQYF
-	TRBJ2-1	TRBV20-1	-	TGCAGTGCCCAGTGGGCTTACTCCTACAATGAGCAGTTCTTC	CSAQWAYSYNEQFF
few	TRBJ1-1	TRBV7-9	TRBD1	TGTGCCAGCAGCTCAAGGTCAGGGGGCCCTGAAGCTTTCTTT	CASSSRSGGPEAFF
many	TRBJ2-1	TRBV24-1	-	TGTGCCACCAGTGCTAGGGGCGGGCAAGGGGACAATGAGCAGTTCTTC	CATSARGGQGDNEQFF
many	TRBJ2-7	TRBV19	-	TGTGCCAGTAGCAAGGGGACGCCTAGCTCCTACGAGCAGTACTTC	CASSKGTPSSYEQYF
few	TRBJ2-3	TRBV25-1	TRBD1	TGTGCCAGCAGTGAAAGCACAGGGGTAGGTACGCAGTATTTT	CASSESTGVGTQYF
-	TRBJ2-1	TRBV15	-	TGTGCCACCAGCGAGGGGGGGTACAATGAGCAGTTCTTC	CATSEGGYNEQFF
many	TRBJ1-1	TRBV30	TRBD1	TGTGCCTGGAGTGTAGCAGGGGGCGGGTCTGAAGCTTTCTTT	CAWSVAGGGSEAFF
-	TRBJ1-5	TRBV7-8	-	TGTACCAGCAGCTCCCTTCGCCAAATGGGGCAGCCCCAGCATTTT	CTSSSLRQMGQPQHF
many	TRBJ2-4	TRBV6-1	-	TGTGCCAGCAGTGGAGGGGACACGTTAGCCAAAAACATTCAGTACTTC	CASSGGDTLAKNIQYF
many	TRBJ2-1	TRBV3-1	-	TGTGCCAGCAGCCAAGGGGACTCCTCCTACAATGAGCAGTTCTTC	CASSQGDSSYNEQFF
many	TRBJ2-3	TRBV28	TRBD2	TGTGCCAGCAGTTTATCGGGTTTTGCGGGAGGGCGCACAGATACGCAGTATTTT	CASSLSGFAGGRTDTQYF
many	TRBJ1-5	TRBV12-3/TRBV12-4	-	TGTGCCAGCAGCCACGGTAGCAATCAGCCCCAGCATTTT	CASSHGSNQPQHF
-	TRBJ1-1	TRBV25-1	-	TGTGCCAGCGGGCAGGATCAGGACACTGAAGCTTTCTTT	CASGQDQDTEAFF
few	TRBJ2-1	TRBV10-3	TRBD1	TGTGCCATCAGTTCTTTACCCGGGACAGAGGACAATGAGCAGTTCTTC	CAISSLPGTEDNEQFF
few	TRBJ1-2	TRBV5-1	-	TGCGCCAGCAGCCTAAACACCGACAGAACTAACTATGGCTACACCTTC	CASSLNTDRTNYGYTF
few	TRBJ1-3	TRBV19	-	TGTGCCAGTAGTGTTACACAGGGACGCTCTGGAAACACCATATATTTT	CASSVTQGRSGNTIYF
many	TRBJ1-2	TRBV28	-	TGTGCCAGCAGTTTCGCCTGGGGGGTCGCTGGCTACACCTTC	CASSFAWGVAGYTF
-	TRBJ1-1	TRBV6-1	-	TGTGCCAGCCTGCCTTACACCTTGGGGATGACCACTGAAGCTTTCTTT	CASLPYTLGMTTEAFF
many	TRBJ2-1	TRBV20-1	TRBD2	TGCAGTGCCCCCCCGCTAGCGGGAGATCTGCCCCGCGGCAATGAGCAGTTCTTC	CSAPPLAGDLPRGNEQFF
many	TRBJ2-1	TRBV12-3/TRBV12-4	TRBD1	TGTGCCAGCAGAACCGACAGGGGCGATGAGCAGTTCTTC	CASRTDRGDEQFF
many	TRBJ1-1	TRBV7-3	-	TGTGCCAGCAGCTTTTTCGCGTCCGCTGAAGCTTTCTTT	CASSFFASAEAFF
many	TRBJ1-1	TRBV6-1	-	TGTGCCAGCAATAGGGGTCTCCGAGCTTTCTTT	CASNRGLRAFF
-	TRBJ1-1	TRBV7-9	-	TGTGCCAGCAGCTTAGATCCTTACGGGTCTGAAGCTTTCTTT	CASSLDPYGSEAFF
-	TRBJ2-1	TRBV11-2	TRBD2	TGTGCCAGCAGCTTAGATCTAGCGGGTGAGCAGTTCTTC	CASSLDLAGEQFF
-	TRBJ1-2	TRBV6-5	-	TGTGCCAGCAGTTACTCCTACCAGGGGACGCATGGCTACACCTTC	CASSYSYQGTHGYTF
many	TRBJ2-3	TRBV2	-	TGTGCCAGCAGTGGGAGGGTTGAGACAGATACGCAGTATTTT	CASSGRVETDTQYF
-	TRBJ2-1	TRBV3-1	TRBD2	TGTGCCAGCAGCCAAGTGCGGGAGAGGAGGTTCTTC	CASSQVRERRFF
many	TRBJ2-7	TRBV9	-	TGTGCCAGCAGCGTAGATAGGGGAGGCCTCTACGAGCAGTACTTC	CASSVDRGGLYEQYF
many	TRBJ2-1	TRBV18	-	TGTGCCAGCTCACCAAGCCTAAGCTCCTACAATGAGCAGTTCTTC	CASSPSLSSYNEQFF
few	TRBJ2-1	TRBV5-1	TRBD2	TGCGCCAGCAGAAAACCTAGCGGGAGTGCTGAGCAGTTCTTC	CASRKPSGSAEQFF
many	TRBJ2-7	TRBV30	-	TGTGCCTGGAGGGCCGCCTACGAGCAGTACTTC	CAWRAAYEQYF
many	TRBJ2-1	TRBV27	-	TGTGCCAGCACGGGGGGAGGGGGCTGCAATGAGCAGTTCTTC	CASTGGGGCNEQFF
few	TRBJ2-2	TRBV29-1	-	TGCAGCGTTGAAAGAAGGCCCAACACCGGGGAGCTGTTTTTT	CSVERRPNTGELFF
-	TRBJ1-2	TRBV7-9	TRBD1	TGTGCCAGCAGGCCGACAGGGTTCAGTGGCTACACCTTC	CASRPTGFSGYTF
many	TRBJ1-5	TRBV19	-	TGTGCCAGTAGTATGTCGGTGTATCGAGGGGTGGAATTTCAGCCCCAGCATTTT	CASSMSVYRGVEFQPQHF
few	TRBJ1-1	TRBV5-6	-	TGTGCCAGCGCAACGGGGGGGACCACTGAAGCTTTCTTT	CASATGGTTEAFF
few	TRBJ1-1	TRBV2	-	TGTGCCAGCAGCGTACAGGGTTTAACTGAAGCTTTCTTT	CASSVQGLTEAFF
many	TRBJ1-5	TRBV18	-	TGTGCCAGCTCCCCCGACAGTAGCAATGTGGCCCAGCATTTT	CASSPDSSNVAQHF
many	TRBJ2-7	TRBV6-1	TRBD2	TGTGCCAGCAGTCTTCCTGTCGGGGGGAGTTCCTACGAGCAGTACTTC	CASSLPVGGSSYEQYF
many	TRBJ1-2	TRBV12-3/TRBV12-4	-	TGTGCCAGCAGTTTGTTGGAGTTGGGCTACACCTTC	CASSLLELGYTF